This T cell receptor beta chain was observed in a study of shared T cell receptors in the human thymus. Germline assignment: CDR1 MRHNA and CDR2 SNTAGT. The CDR3 length is 16 residues. Unmatched junction bases numbered 9, after V lost 1 base and J lost 8 bases. Method: immunoSEQ multiplex PCR; TCRdb's copy keeps in-frame clones and lacks some. Of around 340,000 clones listed, more than 85% are singletons. The V and J genes are TRBV6-4 and TRBJ2-1, with 9 bases that match TRBD2. The clonotype originates from a human donor. Sequenced sample: thymocytes. The CDR3 nucleotides read TGTGCCAGCAGTGACTTACTAGCGGGTGGGCCGGATGAGCAGTTCTTC. Protein: CASSDLLAGGPDEQFF.